This T cell receptor (beta chain) stems from a study of blood T cell repertoires in COVID-19. As for the study in general: Samples of COVID-19 (acute and convalescent) were obtained from the United States, Italy and Spain. PBMCs, B-cell-depleted T cells, or T cells were the source of the cDNA or gDNA that made up the material.

Germline loops: CDR1 SGHRS, CDR2 YFSETQ. V shed 0 bases and J shed 4 bases, with 19 bases lying between them. There are 17 residues in the CDR3. Original processing notes: Using reference gene primer amplification, nucleated cell counts were estimated. Method: immunoSEQ multiplex PCR; TCRdb's copy keeps in-frame clones and lacks some. V and J calls and clone size come straight from that table; D and trimming were deduced from the DNA. Of 90,000 to 120,000 clones in the sample, approximately 91% were seen once. The TCR was taken from a man in his 60s with acute or convalescent COVID-19. The V and J genes are TRBV5-1 and TRBJ2-5; maybe TRBD1 (6 bases). Sample: peripheral blood. The CDR3 DNA reads as TGCGCCAGCAGCTTGGATGGGGACAACTTGGTGGGAGAGACCCAGTACTTC. It specifies CASSLDGDNLVGETQYF.